Each of the 27 T cell receptor beta chains below was sequenced from the same sample in a study of cytomegalovirus exposure and HLA in healthy donors. Only in-frame clones appear in the TCRdb table, and some are missing; sequencing was by immunoSEQ multiplex PCR. The data hold 250,000 to 350,000 clones, with 75% to 90% observed a single time. Sequencing input: PBMCs. These receptors originate from a young woman in good health and CMV-seronegative.

The chain recombines TRBV7-2 with TRBJ2-5; 9 bases match TRBD1. V shed 4 bases and J 4 bases; nucleotides not matched to a gene: 4. The germline gives CDR1 SGHTA, CDR2 FQGNSA. The CDR3 spans 14 residues. The CDR3 reads CASSSDRGGETQYF. The DNA of the CDR3 is TGTGCCAGCAGCTCAGACAGGGGGGGAGAGACCCAGTACTTC.

V is TRBV7-8 and J is TRBJ2-4, with D perhaps matching TRBD1 (5 bases). The CDR3 length is 17 residues. Germline CDR1 and CDR2: SGHVS and FQNEAQ. V lost 3 bases to trimming and J lost 0 bases, with 15 bases between them. The CDR3 nucleotides read TGTGCCAGCAGCTTTAGTATGGCAGGGCTAGCCAAAAACATTCAGTACTTC. Translation gives CASSFSMAGLAKNIQYF.

The genes are TRBV9 and TRBJ2-2; D is possibly TRBD2 (6 bases). Germline CDR1 reads SGDLS; CDR2 reads YYNGEE. Trimming removed 5 bases from V and 4 bases from J, with 15 bases in between. This CDR3 contains 15 residues. This CDR3 reads CASSFGSGGTGELFF. CDR3 DNA sequence: TGTGCCAGCAGTTTCGGGAGTGGGGGCACCGGGGAGCTGTTTTTT.

The chain carries TRBV6-5 and TRBJ1-1, with D possibly being TRBD1 (5 bases). CDR3 length equals 12 residues. Trimming stripped 6 bases from V and 11 bases from J, with 16 bases between. Germline V CDR1 and CDR2: MNHEY, SVGAGI. The CDR3 region has the DNA TGTGCCAGCAGCAACGACGGGACTCGGGCTTTCTTT. Protein sequence: CASSNDGTRAFF.

This chain links TRBV11-3 with TRBJ2-7; 8 nucleotides match TRBD2. CDR3 size: 15 residues. In germline, CDR1 is SGHNT, CDR2 YENEEA. J lost 2 bases, V lost 1 base, and 4 bases had no gene match. CDR3 in DNA: TGTGCCAGCAGCTTAGGACTAGCGCCGACCTACGAGCAGTACTTC. It translates to CASSLGLAPTYEQYF.

Concerning this clone: Other DNA variants within this sample encode the same CDR3. The gene calls are TRBV10-3 and TRBJ2-7, with TRBD2 matching over 12 bases. Germline CDR1 and CDR2: ENHRY and SYGVKD. The CDR3 contains 14 residues. V trimming: 8 bases; J trimming: 1 base; junction bases outside the gene matches: 3. CDR3 sequence (DNA): TGTGCCATCCGGACTAGCGGGAATTCCTACGAGCAGTACTTC. Its protein is CAIRTSGNSYEQYF.

Remarks on this clone: The sample holds other DNA sequences that translate to the same CDR3. V and J are TRBV30 and TRBJ2-5; tentatively, D is TRBD2 (6 bases). Germline assignment: CDR1 GTSNPN and CDR2 SVGIG (reference sequence). CDR3 length: 13 residues. Trimming took 2 bases from V and 2 from J, leaving 9 bases between them. CDR3 sequence reads: CAWSRGIQETQYF. CDR3 nucleotide sequence: TGTGCCTGGAGTCGCGGGATACAAGAGACCCAGTACTTC.

V usage is TRBV18 and J usage is TRBJ2-5, with TRBD1 matching 11 bases. There are 17 residues in the CDR3. Germline CDR1 KGHSH, CDR2 LQKENI. V lost 5 bases to trimming and J lost 0 bases; unmatched junction nucleotides: 8. The CDR3 coding sequence is TGTGCCAGCTCAACAACCGCGGGACAGGGGGACCAAGAGACCCAGTACTTC. Residues: CASSTTAGQGDQETQYF.

The genes are TRBV19 and TRBJ1-5; 9 bases line up with TRBD1. CDR3 length equals 18 residues. J was trimmed by 6 bases and V by 4 bases; bases with no gene match: 16. CDR1 and CDR2 (germline): LNHDA, SQIVND (reference sequence). The DNA of the CDR3 is TGTGCCAGTAGTAGTAATTATTGGCGACAGGGGGAGGGTCAGCCCCAGCATTTT. This sequence encodes CASSSNYWRQGEGQPQHF.

The chain carries TRBV27 and TRBJ2-1; D uncertain. The V end lost 2 bases, the J end lost 4 bases, and 12 bases lay between the germline ends. Per germline, CDR1 MNHEY and CDR2 SMNVEV (reference sequence). The CDR3 has 15 residues. CDR3 DNA sequence: TGTGCCAGCAGTTTAAGGCGGCTCCGATACAATGAGCAGTTCTTC. Encoded protein: CASSLRRLRYNEQFF.

This clone is a singleton in its sample. This sequence joins TRBV28 and TRBJ2-4; TRBD1 aligns across 7 bases. In germline, CDR1 is MDHEN, CDR2 SYDVKM. Trimming took 3 bases from V and 2 from J; bases not matched to a gene: 4. This CDR3 region has 15 residues. The CDR3 region has the DNA TGTGCCAGCAGTTTTGGGACAGCTTCCAAAAACATTCAGTACTTC. Translating it yields CASSFGTASKNIQYF.

This sequence joins TRBV6-4 and TRBJ2-2; tentatively, D is TRBD2 (5 bases). CDR1 and CDR2 (germline): MRHNA, SNTAGT. Trimming took 3 bases from V and 1 from J, leaving 9 bases between them. The CDR3 has 15 amino acids. The CDR3 spells CASSDKRMNTGELFF. The CDR3, as DNA: TGTGCCAGCAGTGATAAGCGGATGAACACCGGGGAGCTGTTTTTT.

The V gene is TRBV4-3, the J gene TRBJ2-7, with 10 bases that match TRBD1. The ends lost 3 bases at V and 8 bases at J; junction bases unmatched: 13. CDR1 is LGHNA and CDR2 is YSLEER in the germline V gene. The CDR3 length is 16 residues. CDR3 bases: TGCGCCAGCAGCCATTCCCCGGGACAGGGGAGTTTGCAGCAGTACTTC. This translates into CASSHSPGQGSLQQYF.

This rearrangement joins TRBV9 to TRBJ2-5, with 9 bases fitting TRBD2. This CDR3 has 17 amino acids. With 2 bases clipped from V and 5 bases from J, the junction kept 13 bases outside the gene matches. The germline gives CDR1 SGDLS, CDR2 YYNGEE. The CDR3 bases are TGTGCCAGCAGCGTTTCCCCCGCTAGCGGGATGTTGGAGACCCAGTACTTC. It is translated as CASSVSPASGMLETQYF.

The chain combines TRBV2 with TRBJ1-1; no clear D. V shed 7 bases and J shed 6 bases, with 15 bases lying between them. Germline-derived CDR1 and CDR2 are SNHLY and FYNNEI. This CDR3 is built from 13 residues. DNA of the CDR3: TGTGCCAGCACCCTCCGGGAGGCCTCTGAAGCTTTCTTT. Its translation: CASTLREASEAFF.

This clone was counted a few times. The chain is built from TRBV4-1 and TRBJ1-2; D gene uncertain. The CDR3 spans 15 residues. V lost 1 base to trimming and J lost 0 bases, with 9 bases between them. Looked up from germline, CDR1 is MGHRA and CDR2 is YSYEKL. The CDR3 reads CASSQGHSTNYGYTF. The CDR3 DNA follows: TGCGCCAGCAGCCAAGGGCACAGCACTAACTATGGCTACACCTTC.

This clone came up a few times. CDR3 loop: CASSRTSGTVGEQYF. The CDR3 DNA reads TGCGCCAGCAGCCGGACTAGCGGGACGGTGGGGGAGCAGTACTTC. The V and J genes are TRBV5-1 and TRBJ2-7, with 12 bases fitting TRBD2. Germline V gene sequence: CDR1 SGHRS, CDR2 YFSETQ. V lost 4 bases, J lost 7 bases, and 9 bases stayed unmatched. The CDR3 runs 15 residues.

This clone was found a few times. This chain joins TRBV10-3 and TRBJ1-3, with D tentatively TRBD1 (5 bases). CDR3 length: 12 amino acids. Per germline, CDR1 ENHRY and CDR2 SYGVKD. V was trimmed by 8 bases and J by 9 bases, leaving 14 bases between them. CDR3 coding DNA: TGTGCCATCGGGCAGGGTGAAGGCACCATATATTTT. This codes for CAIGQGEGTIYF.

This sequence joins TRBV18 and TRBJ1-4, with 9 bases fitting TRBD1. Germline values: CDR1 KGHSH, CDR2 LQKENI. J was trimmed by 7 bases and V by 3 bases; bases with no gene match: 9. The CDR3 sequence is 16 residues long. CDR3 in DNA: TGTGCCAGCTCACCCCTCGAGGGGACAGGGACTGAAAAACTGTTTTTT. This translates into CASSPLEGTGTEKLFF.

The gene calls are TRBV2 and TRBJ1-1; the D is unclear. V lost 2 bases, J lost 1 base, and 5 bases lay in between. The CDR3 has 13 amino acids. Germline V gene data show CDR1 as SNHLY and CDR2 as FYNNEI. The CDR3 sequence: CASSEQWNTEAFF. As DNA, the CDR3 is TGTGCCAGCAGTGAACAGTGGAACACTGAAGCTTTCTTT.

The chain carries TRBV5-1 and TRBJ2-7; D perhaps matches TRBD2 (6 bases). This CDR3 comprises 14 residues. Germline CDR1 is SGHRS and CDR2 is YFSETQ. The V and J ends lost 4 bases and 3 bases respectively, with 14 bases between them. The CDR3 DNA reads TGCGCCAGCAGCGAGGAAGGAGGGGACTACGAGCAGTACTTC. Its protein is CASSEEGGDYEQYF. Full variable domain (rest looked up from reference TRBV5-1 and TRBJ2-7): KAGVTQTPRYLIKTRGQQVTLSCSPISGHRSVSWYQQTPGQGLQFLFEYFSETQRNKGNFPGRFSGRQFSNSRSEMNVSTLELGDSALYLCASSEEGGDYEQYFGPGTRLTVT.

This sequence joins TRBV5-1 and TRBJ2-1, with 13 nucleotides matching TRBD2. Germline CDR1 is SGHRS and CDR2 is YFSETQ. V trimming: 3 bases; J trimming: 4 bases; junction bases outside the gene matches: 4. The CDR3 contains 16 residues. The CDR3 sequence is CASSSPGLAGYNEQFF. Here the CDR3 DNA reads TGCGCCAGCAGCTCCCCGGGACTAGCGGGGTACAATGAGCAGTTCTTC.

The chain couples TRBV2 to TRBJ2-5; 8 nucleotides match TRBD2. The CDR3 loop spans 15 amino acids. The germline CDR1 and CDR2 sequences are SNHLY and FYNNEI. With V trimmed by 4 bases and J by 1 base, 5 bases remained unmatched. The CDR3 nucleotides read TGTGCCAGCAGTGGGCAAGCGGGGGCCCAAGAGACCCAGTACTTC. Amino acid sequence: CASSGQAGAQETQYF.

The chain joins TRBV27 to TRBJ2-7; possible D gene TRBD2, 7 bases. This CDR3 is built from 14 residues. From germline, CDR1 is MNHEY and CDR2 SMNVEV (reference sequence). Deletions cut 2 bases from V and 2 bases from J, with 10 bases between. The CDR3: CASSLRGATYEQYF. The CDR3 region has the DNA TGTGCCAGCAGTTTACGGGGGGCGACCTACGAGCAGTACTTC.

This chain connects TRBV4-3 to TRBJ2-7; the D gene is possibly TRBD2 (5 bases). The CDR3 contains 11 residues. CDR1 is LGHNA, CDR2 YSLEER, per germline. Trimming stripped 7 bases from V and 6 bases from J, with 10 bases between. The DNA of the CDR3 is TGCGCCAGCACTCTGAGGGCCGAGCAGTACTTC. Its protein is CASTLRAEQYF.

The chain recombines TRBV5-1 with TRBJ1-1, with a tentative D call TRBD1 (5 bases). The germline V gene encodes CDR1 SGHRS and CDR2 YFSETQ. Trimming removed 3 bases from V and 3 bases from J, with 12 bases in between. CDR3 length equals 14 residues. CDR3: CASSSIGVDTEAFF. The CDR3 bases are TGCGCCAGCAGCTCCATAGGGGTCGACACTGAAGCTTTCTTT. The variable domain in full, with the rest retrieved from reference TRBV5-1 and TRBJ1-1, is KAGVTQTPRYLIKTRGQQVTLSCSPISGHRSVSWYQQTPGQGLQFLFEYFSETQRNKGNFPGRFSGRQFSNSRSEMNVSTLELGDSALYLCASSSIGVDTEAFFGQGTRLTVV.

V and J are TRBV29-1 and TRBJ2-3; 10 nucleotides align to TRBD2. Germline trimming cut 5 bases from V and 4 bases from J; bases unmatched to any gene: 6. The CDR3 covers 14 residues. CDR1 is SQVTM, CDR2 ANQGSEA, per germline. Here the CDR3 reads CSVCLAGVSDTQYF. In DNA form, the CDR3 reads TGCAGCGTTTGTCTAGCGGGAGTGTCAGATACGCAGTATTTT.